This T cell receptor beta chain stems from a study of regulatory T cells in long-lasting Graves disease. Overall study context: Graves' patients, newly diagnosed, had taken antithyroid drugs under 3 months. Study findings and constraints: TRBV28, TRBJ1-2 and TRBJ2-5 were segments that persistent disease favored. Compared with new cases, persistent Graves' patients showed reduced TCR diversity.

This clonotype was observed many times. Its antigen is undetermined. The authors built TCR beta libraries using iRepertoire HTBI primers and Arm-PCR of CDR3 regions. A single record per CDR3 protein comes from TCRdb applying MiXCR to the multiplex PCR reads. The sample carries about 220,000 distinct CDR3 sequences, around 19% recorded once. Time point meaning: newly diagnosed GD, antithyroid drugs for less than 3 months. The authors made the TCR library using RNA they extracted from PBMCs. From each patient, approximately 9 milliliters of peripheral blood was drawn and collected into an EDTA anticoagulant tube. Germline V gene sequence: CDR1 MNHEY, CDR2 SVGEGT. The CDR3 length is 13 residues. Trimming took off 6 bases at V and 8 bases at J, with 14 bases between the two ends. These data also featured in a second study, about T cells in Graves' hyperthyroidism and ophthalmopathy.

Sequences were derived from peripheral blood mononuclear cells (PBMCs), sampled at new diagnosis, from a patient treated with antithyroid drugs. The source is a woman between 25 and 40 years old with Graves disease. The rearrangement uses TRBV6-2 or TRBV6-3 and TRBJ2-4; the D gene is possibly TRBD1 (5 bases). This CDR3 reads CASRDQGSDIQYF. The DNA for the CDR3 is TGTGCCAGCAGGGACCAGGGTAGTGACATTCAGTACTTC.